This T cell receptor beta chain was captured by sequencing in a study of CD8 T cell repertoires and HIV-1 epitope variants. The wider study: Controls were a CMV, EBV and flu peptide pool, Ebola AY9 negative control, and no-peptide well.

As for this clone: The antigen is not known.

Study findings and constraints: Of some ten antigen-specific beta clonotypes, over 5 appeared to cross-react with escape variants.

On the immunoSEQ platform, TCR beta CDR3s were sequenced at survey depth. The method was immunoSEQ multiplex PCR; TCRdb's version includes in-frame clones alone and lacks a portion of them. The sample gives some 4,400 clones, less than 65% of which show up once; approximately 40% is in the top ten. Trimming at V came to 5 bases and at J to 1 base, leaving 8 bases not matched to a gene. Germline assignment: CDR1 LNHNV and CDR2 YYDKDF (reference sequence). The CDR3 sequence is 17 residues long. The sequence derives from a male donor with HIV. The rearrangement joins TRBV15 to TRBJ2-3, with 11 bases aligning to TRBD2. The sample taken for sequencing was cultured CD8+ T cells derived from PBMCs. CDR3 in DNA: TGTGCCACCAGCGCTACCGGGACTAGCGGACGCACAGATACGCAGTATTTT. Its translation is CATSATGTSGRTDTQYF.